The 28 T cell receptor beta chains below come from one sample, sequenced in a study of blood T cell repertoires in COVID-19. Clones were sequenced by immunoSEQ multiplex PCR, and TCRdb holds only the in-frame ones, with some missing. This sample carries around 200,000 clones, roughly 86% of them seen once, and the ten largest clones take roughly 3.4%. Sequenced: peripheral blood. The receptors originated from a man between 65 and 85 years old with acute or convalescent COVID-19.

The J gene is TRBJ1-4, the V gene TRBV2, with 8 nucleotides matching TRBD1. The CDR3 loop spans 14 amino acids. Germline V gene sequence: CDR1 SNHLY, CDR2 FYNNEI. Losses at the gene ends were 6 bases for V and 8 bases for J; bases not matched to a gene: 8. CDR3 sequence: CASSPGGAGEKLFF. The CDR3 nucleotides read TGTGCCAGCAGCCCAGGGGGCGCGGGGGAAAAACTGTTTTTT.

V is TRBV7-8 and J is TRBJ1-1, with TRBD1 matching over 7 bases. Trimming took 5 bases from V and 2 from J; bases not matched to a gene: 2. CDR3 length: 13 amino acids. Germline CDR1 reads SGHVS; CDR2 reads FQNEAQ. The CDR3 spells CASSRQGNTEAFF. The CDR3 DNA reads as TGTGCCAGCAGCCGACAGGGAAACACTGAAGCTTTCTTT.

The CDR3 spells CASSFSVDRSEKLFF. CDR3 in DNA: TGTGCCAGCAGTTTCTCTGTGGACAGAAGCGAAAAACTGTTTTTT. The V gene is TRBV2, the J gene TRBJ1-4; D may be TRBD1 (6 bases). There are 15 residues in the CDR3. Germline values: CDR1 SNHLY, CDR2 FYNNEI. Trimming removed 5 bases at V and 8 bases at J, with 18 bases between.

This clone was observed a single time. V gene TRBV9 combines with J gene TRBJ2-2; TRBD1 agrees at 7 bases. The CDR3 extends over 15 amino acids. The germline gives CDR1 SGDLS, CDR2 YYNGEE. The trim removed 4 bases at V and 1 base at J, leaving 4 bases unmatched. CDR3 DNA: TGTGCCAGCAGCCTGACAGGGTGGAACACCGGGGAGCTGTTTTTT. It is translated as CASSLTGWNTGELFF.

The chain recombines TRBV13 with TRBJ1-1; D is ambiguous. The CDR3 consists of 15 residues. Germline V CDR1 and CDR2: PRHDT, FYEKMQ (reference sequence). V lost 1 base to trimming and J lost 4 bases, with 13 bases between them. CDR3 coding DNA: TGTGCCAGCAGCTTAGACCCCGTAGGAGGCACTGAAGCTTTCTTT. Protein: CASSLDPVGGTEAFF. Complete variable domain (other parts from reference TRBV13 and TRBJ1-1): AAGVIQSPRHLIKEKRETATLKCYPIPRHDTVYWYQQGPGQDPQFLISFYEKMQSDKGSIPDRFSAQQFSDYHSELNMSSLELGDSALYFCASSLDPVGGTEAFFGQGTRLTVV.

In this sample, this clone turned up once. The rearrangement joins TRBV27 to TRBJ2-2; 8 bases line up with TRBD2. Germline V gene data show CDR1 as MNHEY and CDR2 as SMNVEV (reference sequence). J gave up 0 bases and V 5 bases, and 11 bases lay outside the gene matches. The CDR3 is 18 amino acids. CDR3 sequence reads: CASSALLTGGSNTGELFF. The CDR3 DNA follows: TGTGCCAGCAGTGCGTTGTTAACGGGAGGGTCGAACACCGGGGAGCTGTTTTTT.

This sequence joins TRBV30 and TRBJ1-2, with a weak D call TRBD1 (5 bases). The CDR3 has 16 amino acids. The ends were cut back, 2 bases at V and 7 bases at J, with 23 bases in the middle. Germline V gives CDR1 GTSNPN, CDR2 SVGIG (reference sequence). Written as DNA, the CDR3 is TGTGCCTGGAGTCCTCCTCTTATAGGGGCGCGAGTTGGCTACACCTTC. Translation gives CAWSPPLIGARVGYTF.

The chain recombines TRBV7-3 with TRBJ2-3, with 8 bases that match TRBD2. V lost 3 bases to trimming and J lost 10 bases; unmatched junction nucleotides: 3. This CDR3 contains 12 residues. Per the germline V gene, CDR1 is SGHTA and CDR2 is FQGTGA. The CDR3 sequence: CASSFSGKAQYF. As DNA, the CDR3 is TGTGCCAGCAGCTTTAGCGGGAAGGCGCAGTATTTT.

In its sample, this clone was seen once. This chain connects TRBV7-9 to TRBJ1-2; 7 nucleotides line up with TRBD1. The CDR3 has 14 amino acids. Germline CDR1 and CDR2: SEHNR and FQNEAQ (reference sequence). Trimming removed 5 bases from V and 6 bases from J; junction bases left unmatched: 9. As DNA, the CDR3 is TGTGCCAGCAGCCCAGGGGGACAGACCGATGGCTACACCTTC. Protein product: CASSPGGQTDGYTF.

The rearrangement uses TRBV18 and TRBJ2-5; a possible D gene is TRBD2 (6 bases). The CDR3 covers 13 residues. Germline CDR1 reads KGHSH; CDR2 reads LQKENI. Trimming pared 2 bases from V and 5 bases from J, leaving 9 bases between. CDR3 bases: TGTGCCAGCTCACCAAACGCGGGGGAGACCCAGTACTTC. It translates to CASSPNAGETQYF.

The count of this clone is one. The chain has TRBV27 and TRBJ1-1, with 11 positions matching TRBD1. In germline, CDR1 is MNHEY, CDR2 SMNVEV (reference sequence). This CDR3 is built from 17 residues. With 2 bases clipped from V and 3 bases from J, the junction kept 8 bases outside the gene matches. The CDR3, as DNA: TGTGCCAGCAGTTTAAGGACAGGGGGCGTGGGGGACACTGAAGCTTTCTTT. It specifies CASSLRTGGVGDTEAFF.

This chain joins TRBV11-1 and TRBJ2-3, with a tentative D call TRBD1 (6 bases). CDR1 and CDR2 (germline): SGHAT, FQDESV (reference sequence). Trimming left V 5 bases short and J 5 bases short, with 11 bases between. The length of the CDR3 is 13 residues. The CDR3 reads CASSNRVGDTQYF. CDR3 bases: TGTGCCAGCAGCAACAGGGTGGGAGATACGCAGTATTTT.

J is TRBJ2-1 and V is TRBV29-1; 7 nucleotides match TRBD2. J lost 7 bases, V lost 3 bases, and 9 bases had no gene match. This CDR3 contains 14 residues. Germline V CDR1 and CDR2: SQVTM, ANQGSEA. The CDR3 nucleotides read TGCAGCGTTGAGGCCGGCCACGGGGGGAATGAGCAGTTCTTC. Encoded protein: CSVEAGHGGNEQFF.

The chain links TRBV7-2 to TRBJ2-3, with 11 positions matching TRBD2. CDR3 length: 17 amino acids. The germline gives CDR1 SGHTA, CDR2 FQGNSA. V lost 2 bases and J lost 4; bases outside the gene matches: 8. This CDR3 is CASSLPVTSGTADTQYF. The DNA of the CDR3 is TGTGCCAGCAGCTTACCGGTGACTAGCGGGACGGCAGATACGCAGTATTTT.

About this clone itself: A clone one base away is much larger, so this may be a read error. The rearrangement links TRBV27 to TRBJ1-1; no reliable D call. V lost 1 base and J lost 1, with 4 bases in between. This CDR3 is 13 amino acids long. Germline lookup yields CDR1 MNHEY and CDR2 SMNVEV (reference sequence). CDR3 amino acids: CASSLWQNTEAFF. The CDR3 DNA follows: TGTGCCAGCAGTTTATGGCAGAACACTGAAGCTTTCTTT.

The DNA of the CDR3 is TGTGCCAGCAGCAACAACTGGACAGGAATCTACAATGAGCAGTTCTTC. This sequence encodes CASSNNWTGIYNEQFF. V is TRBV21-1 and J is TRBJ2-1; TRBD1 was called by the table and not checked on the DNA. TRBV21-1 is tagged as a pseudogene. The length of the CDR3 is 16 residues.

The J gene is TRBJ2-2, the V gene TRBV28; 8 nucleotides match TRBD1. CDR3 length: 15 amino acids. The V and J ends lost 7 bases and 0 bases, in that order; junction bases with no gene match: 4. Looked up from germline, CDR1 is MDHEN and CDR2 is SYDVKM. The CDR3 reads CASKRTGTNTGELFF. Written as DNA, the CDR3 is TGTGCCAGCAAGAGGACAGGGACGAACACCGGGGAGCTGTTTTTT.

This sequence joins TRBV7-3 and TRBJ1-2; 8 bases are shared with TRBD1. The CDR3 runs to 17 residues. The trim removed 2 bases at V and 0 bases at J, leaving 8 bases unmatched. Germline loops: CDR1 SGHTA, CDR2 FQGTGA. The CDR3 region has the DNA TGTGCCAGCAGCTTATCTTCGGACAGGGATGCTAACTATGGCTACACCTTC. Translating it yields CASSLSSDRDANYGYTF.

The chain has TRBV6-5 and TRBJ2-7; no clear D gene. The CDR3 is 11 amino acids. Germline CDR1 and CDR2: MNHEY and SVGAGI. Trimming pared 6 bases from V and 6 bases from J, leaving 9 bases between. CDR3: CASRVLGEQYF. CDR3 DNA sequence: TGTGCCAGCAGAGTCCTCGGCGAGCAGTACTTC.

This clone was observed a handful of times. In DNA, the CDR3 is TGTGCCAGCTCACTGCAAGGGAGGGAAGACAGTTCACCCCTCCACTTT. This translates into CASSLQGREDSSPLHF. The chain links TRBV18 to TRBJ1-6, with a possible D match to TRBD1 (5 bases). The CDR3 sequence is 16 residues long. Germline loops: CDR1 KGHSH, CDR2 LQKENI. Trimming removed 4 bases from V and 9 bases from J, with 19 bases in between.

The chain recombines TRBV2 with TRBJ1-5; the D is unclear. The germline V gene has CDR1 SNHLY and CDR2 FYNNEI. The ends were cut back, 7 bases at V and 0 bases at J, with 7 bases in the middle. The CDR3 has 13 residues. CDR3 region: CASMRDSNQPQHF. CDR3 nucleotides: TGTGCCAGCATGAGGGATAGCAATCAGCCCCAGCATTTT.

V and J are TRBV5-1 and TRBJ2-3; the match to TRBD2 covers 9 bases. The junction had 13 bases not matched to a gene; V was cut back by 3 bases and J by 2 bases. This CDR3 region has 18 residues. CDR1 is SGHRS, CDR2 YFSETQ, per germline. The CDR3 loop reads CASSSGSLAGGITDTQYF. The CDR3 coding sequence is TGCGCCAGCAGCTCGGGAAGCCTGGCGGGAGGGATCACAGATACGCAGTATTTT.

In its sample, this clone was seen once. The chain combines TRBV2 with TRBJ1-4; perhaps TRBD1 as D (5 bases). V lost 4 bases to trimming and J lost 8 bases, with 17 bases between them. Germline V gene sequence: CDR1 SNHLY, CDR2 FYNNEI. The CDR3 loop spans 15 amino acids. This chain's CDR3 is CASSGGLRREEKLFF. The CDR3 nucleotides read TGTGCCAGCAGTGGGGGACTACGGAGGGAAGAAAAACTGTTTTTT. The full variable domain, its missing parts supplied by reference TRBV2 and TRBJ1-4, is EPEVTQTPSHQVTQMGQEVILRCVPISNHLYFYWYRQILGQKVEFLVSFYNNEISEKSEIFDDQFSVERPDGSNFTLKIRSTKLEDSAMYFCASSGGLRREEKLFFGSGTQLSVL.

The J gene is TRBJ1-4, the V gene TRBV19; D remains ambiguous. This CDR3 is 13 amino acids long. Looked up from germline, CDR1 is LNHDA and CDR2 is SQIVND (reference sequence). The V and J ends lost 7 bases and 0 bases respectively, with 6 bases between them. Written as DNA, the CDR3 is TGTGCCAGTACGGGGTCAACTAATGAAAAACTGTTTTTT. It yields the protein CASTGSTNEKLFF.

The chain uses TRBV28 and TRBJ1-5, with D possibly matching TRBD1 (5 bases). This CDR3 has 13 amino acids. Between the trimmed V and J ends, which lost 4 bases and 3 bases, there was a span of 7 bases. Per the germline V gene, CDR1 is MDHEN and CDR2 is SYDVKM. The CDR3 DNA is TGTGCCAGCAGTTCAGGGCACAATCAGCCCCAGCATTTT. It encodes CASSSGHNQPQHF.

The V call is TRBV3-1 (or the pseudogene TRBV3-2), the J call TRBJ1-1; 7 bases agree with TRBD1. With 4 bases clipped from V and 1 base from J, the junction kept 12 bases outside the gene matches. This CDR3 has 17 residues. Germline CDR1 is LGHDT and CDR2 is YNNKEL (reference sequence). Here the CDR3 reads CASSLLSGGRGNTEAFF. DNA for the CDR3: TGTGCCAGCAGCCTTCTATCAGGGGGGAGAGGGAACACTGAAGCTTTCTTT.

V and J are TRBV5-1 and TRBJ1-6; 10 positions match TRBD1. J was trimmed by 13 bases and V by 5 bases; bases with no gene match: 9. The CDR3 contains 14 residues. Germline CDR1 is SGHRS and CDR2 is YFSETQ. CDR3 bases: TGCGCCAGCAGGGCCGGGGACAGGGGTTCTCCCCTCCACTTT. Its translation is CASRAGDRGSPLHF. Together with reference TRBV5-1 and TRBJ1-6, the CDR3 gives the full variable domain: KAGVTQTPRYLIKTRGQQVTLSCSPISGHRSVSWYQQTPGQGLQFLFEYFSETQRNKGNFPGRFSGRQFSNSRSEMNVSTLELGDSALYLCASRAGDRGSPLHFGNGTRLTVT.

In this sample, this clone turned up once. The rearrangement uses TRBV4-3 and TRBJ1-5; TRBD1 matches 8 bases. The CDR3 covers 15 residues. V was clipped by 0 bases and J by 4 bases; unmatched bases: 2. CDR1 is LGHNA and CDR2 is YSLEER in the germline V gene. In DNA, the CDR3 is TGCGCCAGCAGCCAAGACAGACAGGGGAATCAGCCCCAGCATTTT. This encodes CASSQDRQGNQPQHF.